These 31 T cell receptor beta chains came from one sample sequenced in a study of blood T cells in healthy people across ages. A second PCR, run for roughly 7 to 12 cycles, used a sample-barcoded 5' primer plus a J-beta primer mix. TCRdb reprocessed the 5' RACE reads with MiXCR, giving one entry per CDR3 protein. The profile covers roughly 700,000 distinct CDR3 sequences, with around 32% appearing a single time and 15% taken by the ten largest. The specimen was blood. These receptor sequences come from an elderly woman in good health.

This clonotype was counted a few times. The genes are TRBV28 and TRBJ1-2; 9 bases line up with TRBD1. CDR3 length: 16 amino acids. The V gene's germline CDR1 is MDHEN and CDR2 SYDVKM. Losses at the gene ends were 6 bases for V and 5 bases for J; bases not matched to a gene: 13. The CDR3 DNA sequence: TGTGCCAGCAGCCCCACGGGGACAGGGAAAGGGTATGGCTACACCTTC. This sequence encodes CASSPTGTGKGYGYTF.

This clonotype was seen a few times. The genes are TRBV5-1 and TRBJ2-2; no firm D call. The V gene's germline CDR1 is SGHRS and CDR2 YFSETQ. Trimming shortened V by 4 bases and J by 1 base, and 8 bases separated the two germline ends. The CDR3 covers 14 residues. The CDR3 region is CASSIDGNTGELFF. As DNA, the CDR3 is TGCGCCAGCAGCATCGACGGGAACACCGGGGAGCTGTTTTTT.

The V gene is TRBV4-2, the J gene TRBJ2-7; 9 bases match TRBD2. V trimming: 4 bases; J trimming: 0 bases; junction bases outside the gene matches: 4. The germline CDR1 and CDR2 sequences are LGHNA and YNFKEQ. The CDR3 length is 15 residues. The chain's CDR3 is CASSRSTSGSYEQYF. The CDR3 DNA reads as TGTGCCAGCAGCCGATCGACTAGCGGCTCCTACGAGCAGTACTTC.

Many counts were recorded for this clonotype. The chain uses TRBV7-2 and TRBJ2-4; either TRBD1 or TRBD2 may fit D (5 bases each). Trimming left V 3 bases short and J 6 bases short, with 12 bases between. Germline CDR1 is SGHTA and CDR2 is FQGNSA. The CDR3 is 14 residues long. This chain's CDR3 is CASSLDMGRNIQYF. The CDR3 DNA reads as TGTGCCAGCAGCTTGGACATGGGGAGAAACATTCAGTACTTC.

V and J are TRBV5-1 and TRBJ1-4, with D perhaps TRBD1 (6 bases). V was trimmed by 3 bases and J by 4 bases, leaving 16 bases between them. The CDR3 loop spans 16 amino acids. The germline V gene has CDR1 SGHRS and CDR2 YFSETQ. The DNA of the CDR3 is TGCGCCAGCAGCTCCCGCACAGGACAGCGTAATGAAAAACTGTTTTTT. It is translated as CASSSRTGQRNEKLFF.

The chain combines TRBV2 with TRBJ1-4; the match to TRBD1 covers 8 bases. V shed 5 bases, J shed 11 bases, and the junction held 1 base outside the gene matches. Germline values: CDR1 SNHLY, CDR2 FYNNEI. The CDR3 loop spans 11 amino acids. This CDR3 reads CASSRQGKLFF. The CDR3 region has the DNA TGTGCCAGCAGTCGACAGGGGAAACTGTTTTTT. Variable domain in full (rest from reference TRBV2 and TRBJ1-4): EPEVTQTPSHQVTQMGQEVILRCVPISNHLYFYWYRQILGQKVEFLVSFYNNEISEKSEIFDDQFSVERPDGSNFTLKIRSTKLEDSAMYFCASSRQGKLFFGSGTQLSVL.

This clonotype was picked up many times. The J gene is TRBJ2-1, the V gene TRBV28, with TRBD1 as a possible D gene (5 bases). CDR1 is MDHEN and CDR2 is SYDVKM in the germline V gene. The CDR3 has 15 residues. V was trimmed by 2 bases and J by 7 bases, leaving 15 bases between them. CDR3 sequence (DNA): TGTGCCAGCAGTTTAATTATAACAGGTGGAAATGAGCAGTTCTTC. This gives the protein CASSLIITGGNEQFF.

The CDR3 loop is CAISVSAGGAYNEQFF. The CDR3 coding sequence is TGTGCCATCAGCGTCTCGGCGGGGGGAGCCTACAATGAGCAGTTCTTC. The chain employs TRBV10-3 and TRBJ2-1; 8 nucleotides agree with TRBD2. CDR1 is ENHRY, CDR2 SYGVKD, per germline. With V trimmed by 6 bases and J by 2 bases, 9 bases remained unmatched. This CDR3 comprises 16 residues.

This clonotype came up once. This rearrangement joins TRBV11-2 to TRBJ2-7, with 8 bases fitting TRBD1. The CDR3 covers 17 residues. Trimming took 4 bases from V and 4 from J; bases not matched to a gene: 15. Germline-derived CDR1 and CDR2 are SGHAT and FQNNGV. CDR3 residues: CASSSNLGDRGGYEQYF. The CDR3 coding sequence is TGTGCCAGCAGCTCGAACCTGGGTGACAGGGGAGGATACGAGCAGTACTTC. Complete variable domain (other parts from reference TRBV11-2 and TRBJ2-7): EAGVAQSPRYKIIEKRQSVAFWCNPISGHATLYWYQQILGQGPKLLIQFQNNGVVDDSQLPKDRFSAERLKGVDSTLKIQPAKLEDSAVYLCASSSNLGDRGGYEQYFGPGTRLTVT.

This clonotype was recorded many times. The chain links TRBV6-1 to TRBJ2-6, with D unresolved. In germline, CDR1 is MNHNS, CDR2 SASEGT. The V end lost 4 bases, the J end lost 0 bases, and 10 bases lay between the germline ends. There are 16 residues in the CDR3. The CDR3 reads CASSGWQSSGANVLTF. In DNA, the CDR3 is TGTGCCAGCAGTGGCTGGCAGTCCTCTGGGGCCAACGTCCTGACTTTC.

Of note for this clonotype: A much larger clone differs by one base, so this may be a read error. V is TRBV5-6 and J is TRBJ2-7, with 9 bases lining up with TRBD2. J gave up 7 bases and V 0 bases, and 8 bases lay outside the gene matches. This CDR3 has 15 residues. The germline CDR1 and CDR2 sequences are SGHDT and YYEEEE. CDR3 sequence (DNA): TGTGCCAGCAGCTTGGAGACTAGCGGCGACGATGAGCAGTACTTC. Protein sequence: CASSLETSGDDEQYF.

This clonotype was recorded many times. In DNA form, the CDR3 reads TGTGCCAGCAGCTCTAGGACGGCTGGCTACGAGCAGTACTTC. Amino acids: CASSSRTAGYEQYF. This sequence joins TRBV7-2 and TRBJ2-7; D is undetermined. Trimming removed 4 bases at V and 3 bases at J, with 13 bases between. CDR3 length equals 14 residues. Germline CDR1 reads SGHTA; CDR2 reads FQGNSA.

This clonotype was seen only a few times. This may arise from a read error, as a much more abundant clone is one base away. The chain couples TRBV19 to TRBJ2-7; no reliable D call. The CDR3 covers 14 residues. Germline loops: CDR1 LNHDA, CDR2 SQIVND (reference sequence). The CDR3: CASSIDRISYAQYF. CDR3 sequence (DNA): TGTGCCAGTAGTATAGACAGGATCTCCTACGCGCAGTACTTC.

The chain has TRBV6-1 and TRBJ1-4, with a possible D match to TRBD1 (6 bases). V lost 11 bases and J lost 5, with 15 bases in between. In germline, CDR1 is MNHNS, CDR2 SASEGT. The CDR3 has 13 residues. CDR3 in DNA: TGTGCCGGACGGACAGCCTTGAATGAAAAACTGTTTTTT. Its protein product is CAGRTALNEKLFF.

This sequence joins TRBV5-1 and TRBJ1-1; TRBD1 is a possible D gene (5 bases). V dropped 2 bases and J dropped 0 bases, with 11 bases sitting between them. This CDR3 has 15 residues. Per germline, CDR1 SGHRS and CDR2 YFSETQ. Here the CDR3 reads CASSLQVSMNTEAFF. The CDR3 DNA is TGCGCCAGCAGCTTACAGGTGTCCATGAACACTGAAGCTTTCTTT.

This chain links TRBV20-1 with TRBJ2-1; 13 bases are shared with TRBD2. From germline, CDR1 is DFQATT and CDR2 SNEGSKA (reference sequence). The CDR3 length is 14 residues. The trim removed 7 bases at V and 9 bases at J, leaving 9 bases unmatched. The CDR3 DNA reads TGCAGTGGTCTGTGGACTAGCGGGGGTGGTGAGCAGTTCTTC. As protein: CSGLWTSGGGEQFF.

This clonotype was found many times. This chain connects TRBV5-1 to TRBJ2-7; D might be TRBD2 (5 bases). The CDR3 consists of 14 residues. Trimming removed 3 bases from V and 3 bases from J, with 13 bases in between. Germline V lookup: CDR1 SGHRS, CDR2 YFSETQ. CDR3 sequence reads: CASSSNPRDYEQYF. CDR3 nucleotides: TGCGCCAGCAGCTCTAATCCCCGGGACTACGAGCAGTACTTC.

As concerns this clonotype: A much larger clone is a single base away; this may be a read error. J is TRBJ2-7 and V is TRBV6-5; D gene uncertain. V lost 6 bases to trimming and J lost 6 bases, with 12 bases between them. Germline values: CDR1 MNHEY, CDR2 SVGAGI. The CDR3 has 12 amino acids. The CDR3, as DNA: TGTGCCAGCAGGGGCAAGGGAAGCGAGCAGTACTTC. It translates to CASRGKGSEQYF.

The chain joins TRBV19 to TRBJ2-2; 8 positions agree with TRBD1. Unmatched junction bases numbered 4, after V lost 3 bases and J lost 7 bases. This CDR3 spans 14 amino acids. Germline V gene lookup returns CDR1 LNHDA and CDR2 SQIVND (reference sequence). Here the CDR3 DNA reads TGTGCCAGTAGTATGAACAGGGGGAGCGGGGAGCTGTTTTTT. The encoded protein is CASSMNRGSGELFF.

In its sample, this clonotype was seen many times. CDR3 protein: CAWTFDRGIGGYTF. In DNA form, the CDR3 reads TGTGCCTGGACCTTTGACAGGGGGATAGGGGGCTACACCTTC. The chain is built from TRBV30 and TRBJ1-2; 9 nucleotides match TRBD1. Trimming at V came to 4 bases and at J to 8 bases, leaving 11 bases not matched to a gene. Germline lookup yields CDR1 GTSNPN and CDR2 SVGIG (reference sequence). The CDR3 totals 14 residues.

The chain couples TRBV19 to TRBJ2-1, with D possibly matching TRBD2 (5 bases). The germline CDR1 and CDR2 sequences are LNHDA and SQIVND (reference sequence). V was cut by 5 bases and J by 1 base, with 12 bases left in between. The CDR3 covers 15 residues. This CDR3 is CASSVYPGSYNEQFF. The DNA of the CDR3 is TGTGCCAGTAGTGTGTACCCGGGGTCCTACAATGAGCAGTTCTTC.

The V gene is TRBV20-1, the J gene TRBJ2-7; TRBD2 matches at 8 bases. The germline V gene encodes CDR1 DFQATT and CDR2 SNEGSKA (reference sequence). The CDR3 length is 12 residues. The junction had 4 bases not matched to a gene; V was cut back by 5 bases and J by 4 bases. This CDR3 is CSAQSGGYEQYF. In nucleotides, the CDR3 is TGCAGTGCTCAGAGCGGGGGTTACGAGCAGTACTTC.

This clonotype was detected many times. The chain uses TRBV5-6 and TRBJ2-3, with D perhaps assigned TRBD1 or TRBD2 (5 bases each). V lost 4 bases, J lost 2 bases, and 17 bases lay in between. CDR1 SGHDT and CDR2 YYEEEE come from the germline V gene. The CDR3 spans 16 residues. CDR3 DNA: TGTGCCAGCAGCCCCACGGTGGGGGACGACACAGATACGCAGTATTTT. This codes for CASSPTVGDDTDTQYF.

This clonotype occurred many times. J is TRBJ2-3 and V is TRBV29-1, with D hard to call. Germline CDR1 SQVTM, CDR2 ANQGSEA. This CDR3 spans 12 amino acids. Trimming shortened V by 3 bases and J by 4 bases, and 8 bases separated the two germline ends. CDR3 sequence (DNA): TGCAGCGTTGACGGTGGGCCAGATACGCAGTATTTT. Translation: CSVDGGPDTQYF.

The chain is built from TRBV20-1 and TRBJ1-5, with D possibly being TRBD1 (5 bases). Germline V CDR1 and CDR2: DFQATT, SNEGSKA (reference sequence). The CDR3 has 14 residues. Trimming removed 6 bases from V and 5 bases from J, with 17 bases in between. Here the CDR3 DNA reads TGCAGTGCCTTAGGGGAGGGCCCTGATCAGCCCCAGCATTTT. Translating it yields CSALGEGPDQPQHF.

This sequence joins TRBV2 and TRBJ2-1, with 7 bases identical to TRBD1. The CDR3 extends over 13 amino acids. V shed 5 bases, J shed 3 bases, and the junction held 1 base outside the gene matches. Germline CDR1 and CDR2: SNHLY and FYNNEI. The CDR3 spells CASSRGRYNEQFF. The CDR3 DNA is TGTGCCAGCAGTAGGGGGCGCTACAATGAGCAGTTCTTC.

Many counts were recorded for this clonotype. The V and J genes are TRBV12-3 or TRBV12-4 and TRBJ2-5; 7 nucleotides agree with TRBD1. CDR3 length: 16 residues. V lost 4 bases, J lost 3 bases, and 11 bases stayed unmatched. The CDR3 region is CASSSPQGRVEETQYF. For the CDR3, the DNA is TGTGCCAGCAGTTCCCCACAGGGGAGAGTGGAAGAGACCCAGTACTTC.

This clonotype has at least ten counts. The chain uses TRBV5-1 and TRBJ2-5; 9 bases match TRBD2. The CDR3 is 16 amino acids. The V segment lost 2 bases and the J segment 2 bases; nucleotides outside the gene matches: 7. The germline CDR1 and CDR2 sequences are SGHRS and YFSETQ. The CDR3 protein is CASSLLVAGAQETQYF. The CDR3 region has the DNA TGCGCCAGCAGCTTATTGGTAGCGGGGGCACAAGAGACCCAGTACTTC.

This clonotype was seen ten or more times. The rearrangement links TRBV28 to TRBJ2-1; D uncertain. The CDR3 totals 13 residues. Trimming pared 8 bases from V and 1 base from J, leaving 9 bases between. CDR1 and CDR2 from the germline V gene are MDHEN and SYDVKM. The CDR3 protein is CASCALSYNEQFF. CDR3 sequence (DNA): TGTGCCAGCTGCGCCTTATCCTACAATGAGCAGTTCTTC.

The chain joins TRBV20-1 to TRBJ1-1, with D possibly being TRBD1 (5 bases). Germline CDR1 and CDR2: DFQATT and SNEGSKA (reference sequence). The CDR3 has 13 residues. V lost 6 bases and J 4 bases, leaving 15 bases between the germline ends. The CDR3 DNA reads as TGCAGTGCCAGCAGCTTAAGGGGCACTGAAGCTTTCTTT. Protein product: CSASSLRGTEAFF.

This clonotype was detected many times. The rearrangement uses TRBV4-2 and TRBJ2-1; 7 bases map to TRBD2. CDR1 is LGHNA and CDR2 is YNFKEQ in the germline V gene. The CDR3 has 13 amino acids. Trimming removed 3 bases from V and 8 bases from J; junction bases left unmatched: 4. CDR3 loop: CASSHPRGDEQFF. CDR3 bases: TGTGCCAGCAGCCACCCCCGGGGGGATGAGCAGTTCTTC.